The T cell receptor (beta chain) under discussion was sequenced for a study of siplizumab effects on memory and regulatory T cells. Findings of the study overall: Greater diversity than memory cells seemed evident in naive T cells, which also appeared to be major alloresponse contributors. Siplizumab led to significantly less abundant alloreactive sequences that could be traced back to unstimulated CD4+ memory cells.

A note on this clone: The antigen remains unidentified.

Approximately 10^5 TCR templates underwent assay in every sample. This table comes from immunoSEQ multiplex PCR, and its TCRdb copy is limited to in-frame clones, with some not included. The sample has roughly 100,000 clones, more than 85% seen once. Germline CDR1 and CDR2: SGHTS and YDEGEE. V shed 3 bases, J shed 8 bases, and the junction held 11 bases outside the gene matches. The length of the CDR3 is 18 residues. The chain uses TRBV5-8 and TRBJ2-1; 16 bases match TRBD2. The sequence derives from a human donor in good health. Specimen: CD4+ T cells sorted from blood. The CDR3 is CASSYRPGTSGRAYEQFF. CDR3 sequence (DNA): TGTGCCAGCAGCTACCGTCCCGGGACTAGCGGGAGGGCATATGAGCAGTTCTTC.